This TCR beta chain originates from a study of T cells expressing NK-cell markers. Whole-study results and caveats: In a handful of donors, these clonotypes also led the CD3+CD56-NKG2C+ fraction.

Remarks on this clonotype: Its antigen is undetermined.

The germline gives CDR1 LGHNA, CDR2 YNFKEQ. CDR3 length equals 17 residues. TCRdb re-called the 5' RACE reads, yielding one record per CDR3 amino acid sequence without DNA. This repertoire includes about 380,000 distinct CDR3 sequences. The receptor was derived from a man aged 18 to 69 in good health. The sample was blood T cells: a sorted CD56 or NKG2C T cell subset, CD4+ or CD8+ T cells, or bulk PBMC T cells (not recorded which). The rearrangement uses TRBV4-2 and TRBJ2-1; the D call from TCRdb, TRBD2, cannot be confirmed without DNA. The CDR3 is CASSQLLTSGGVNEQFF.